This T cell receptor beta chain was captured in a study of CD8 T cells in Susac syndrome. Sequencing of TCR beta drew on CD8+ and CD4+ T cells from blood. This CDR3 has 14 residues. Per germline, CDR1 SGHVS and CDR2 FQNEAQ. The ends were cut back, 3 bases at V and 0 bases at J, with 9 bases in the middle. Reverse transcription used roughly 0.45 to 1 ug RNA and random hexamers. TCR beta CDR3 was amplified by immunoSEQ multiplex PCR. This amplification extended across 54 Vbeta and 13 Jbeta segments. Each CDR3 protein is one row after TCRdb ran MiXCR on the immunoSEQ multiplex PCR reads. The data hold around 150,000 distinct CDR3 sequences, with around 95% observed a single time.

The receptor was derived from a human donor with Susac syndrome. The chain uses TRBV7-8 and TRBJ2-7, with no clear D. The sequencing input was CD8+ T cells from PBMCs. CDR3 coding DNA: TGTGCCAGCAGCTTGGTTTCTAGCTCCTACGAGCAGTACTTC. It translates to CASSLVSSSYEQYF.